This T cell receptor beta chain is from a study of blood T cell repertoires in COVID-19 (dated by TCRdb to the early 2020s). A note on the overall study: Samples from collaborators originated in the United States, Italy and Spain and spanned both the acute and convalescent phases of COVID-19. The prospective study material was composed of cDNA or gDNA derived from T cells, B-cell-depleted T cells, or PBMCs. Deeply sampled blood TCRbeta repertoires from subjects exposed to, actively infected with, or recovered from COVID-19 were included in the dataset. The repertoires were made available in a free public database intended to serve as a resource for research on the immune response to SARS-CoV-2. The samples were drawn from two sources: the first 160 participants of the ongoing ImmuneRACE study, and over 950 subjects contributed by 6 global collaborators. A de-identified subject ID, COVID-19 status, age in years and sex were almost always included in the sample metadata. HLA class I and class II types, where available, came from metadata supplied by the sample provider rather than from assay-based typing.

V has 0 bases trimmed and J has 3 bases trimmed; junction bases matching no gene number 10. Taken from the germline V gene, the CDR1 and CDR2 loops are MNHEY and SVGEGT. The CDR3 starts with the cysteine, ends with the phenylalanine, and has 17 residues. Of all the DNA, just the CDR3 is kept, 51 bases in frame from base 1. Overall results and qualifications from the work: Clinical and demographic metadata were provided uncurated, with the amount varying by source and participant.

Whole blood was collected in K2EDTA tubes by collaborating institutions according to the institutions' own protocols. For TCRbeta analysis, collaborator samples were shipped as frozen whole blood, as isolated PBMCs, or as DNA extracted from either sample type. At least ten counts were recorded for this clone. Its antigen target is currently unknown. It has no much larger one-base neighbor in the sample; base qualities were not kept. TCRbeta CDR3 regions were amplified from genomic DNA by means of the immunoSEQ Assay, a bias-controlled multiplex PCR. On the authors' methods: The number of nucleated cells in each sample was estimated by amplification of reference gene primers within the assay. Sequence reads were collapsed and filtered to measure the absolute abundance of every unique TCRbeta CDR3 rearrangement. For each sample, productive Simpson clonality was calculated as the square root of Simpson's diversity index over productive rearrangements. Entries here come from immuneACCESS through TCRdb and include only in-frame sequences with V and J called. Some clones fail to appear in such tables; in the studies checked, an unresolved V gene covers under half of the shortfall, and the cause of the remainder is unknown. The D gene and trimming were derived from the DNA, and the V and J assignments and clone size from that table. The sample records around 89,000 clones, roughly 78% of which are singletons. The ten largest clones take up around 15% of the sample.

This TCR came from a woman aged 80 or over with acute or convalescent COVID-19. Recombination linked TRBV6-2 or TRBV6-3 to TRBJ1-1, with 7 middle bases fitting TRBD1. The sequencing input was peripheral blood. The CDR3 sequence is CASSYSLRQGGYTEAFF. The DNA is TGTGCCAGCAGTTACTCGCTGCGGCAGGGGGGATACACTGAAGCTTTCTTT.